The 22 T cell receptor beta chains below come from one sample, sequenced in a study of PD-L1 blockade in urothelial cancer. Measured with immunoSEQ multiplex PCR; TCRdb has only the in-frame clones, and not every one. The sample holds more than 90,000 clones, around 90% seen once. The time point was: peripheral blood 6 weeks after treatment start. The specimen comprised PBMCs, sampled around atezolizumab (anti-PD-L1) treatment. These TCRs come from a man between 60 and 75 years old with urothelial cancer.

J is TRBJ2-7 and V is TRBV5-1; the match to TRBD1 covers 9 bases. Germline CDR1 reads SGHRS; CDR2 reads YFSETQ. The CDR3 contains 14 residues. Trimming removed 3 bases from V and 5 bases from J; junction bases left unmatched: 6. The chain's CDR3 is CASSWTGEKHEQYF. In DNA form, the CDR3 reads TGCGCCAGCAGCTGGACAGGGGAGAAGCACGAGCAGTACTTC.

The V gene is TRBV28, the J gene TRBJ2-3; no definite D call. This CDR3 contains 14 residues. Germline assignment: CDR1 MDHEN and CDR2 SYDVKM. V was shortened by 8 bases and J by 3 bases, with 15 bases between the two germline ends. CDR3 DNA: TGTGCCAGCGGCCAGGCGACCCAAACAGATACGCAGTATTTT. It is translated as CASGQATQTDTQYF.

This sequence joins TRBV6-6 and TRBJ1-5, with a weak D call TRBD1 (6 bases). The V gene lost 5 bases and the J gene lost 6 bases, with 8 bases spanning the gap. The length of the CDR3 is 12 residues. Germline assignment: CDR1 MNHNY and CDR2 SVGAGI (reference sequence). In DNA, the CDR3 is TGTGCCAGCAGTCAACAGGGTCAGCCCCAGCATTTT. Translating gives CASSQQGQPQHF.

This chain connects TRBV9 to TRBJ2-1; 9 bases line up with TRBD1. After removal of 3 bases from V and 2 bases from J, the junction contained 3 bases not matched to a gene. The germline V gene encodes CDR1 SGDLS and CDR2 YYNGEE. The CDR3 has 15 amino acids. The CDR3 spells CASSGGQGPYNEQFF. The DNA for the CDR3 is TGTGCCAGCAGCGGGGGACAGGGCCCCTACAATGAGCAGTTCTTC.

The chain combines TRBV6-1 with TRBJ2-3; no reliable D call. Trimming removed 2 bases from V and 0 bases from J, with 9 bases in between. Germline V gene data show CDR1 as MNHNS and CDR2 as SASEGT. The CDR3 is made up of 15 amino acids. The chain's CDR3 is CASSEPGMSTDTQYF. In DNA, the CDR3 is TGTGCCAGCAGTGAACCAGGCATGAGCACAGATACGCAGTATTTT.

CDR3 coding DNA: TGTGCCAGCAGCGTGAGTGGGGACTTATATCAGCCCCAGCATTTT. It translates to CASSVSGDLYQPQHF. V usage is TRBV9 and J usage is TRBJ1-5; the D gene is possibly TRBD1 (5 bases). Deletions cut 2 bases from V and 5 bases from J, with 14 bases between. Looked up from germline, CDR1 is SGDLS and CDR2 is YYNGEE. The CDR3 is 15 residues long.

The V call is TRBV18, the J call TRBJ2-1, with TRBD1 identical over 10 bases. V dropped 6 bases and J dropped 3; count of bases not matched to a gene: 8. CDR1 is KGHSH, CDR2 LQKENI, per germline. The CDR3 has 16 residues. DNA of the CDR3: TGTGCCAGCTCCCCAGGACAGGGGGGTGTCTACAATGAGCAGTTCTTC. It encodes CASSPGQGGVYNEQFF.

The chain couples TRBV19 to TRBJ2-1; TRBD2 aligns across 10 bases. The CDR3 totals 16 residues. Germline CDR1 is LNHDA and CDR2 is SQIVND (reference sequence). V dropped 3 bases and J dropped 3; count of bases not matched to a gene: 5. The CDR3 DNA reads as TGTGCCAGTAGTATGGGAGCTAGCGGGGGCTACAATGAGCAGTTCTTC. As protein: CASSMGASGGYNEQFF.

The rearrangement links TRBV7-2 to TRBJ2-5, with 7 bases matching TRBD1. After removal of 5 bases from V and 2 bases from J, the junction contained 5 bases not matched to a gene. The CDR3 has 14 amino acids. Germline CDR1 SGHTA, CDR2 FQGNSA. The CDR3 DNA reads TGTGCCAGCAGCCGGGACAGCGTTCAAGAGACCCAGTACTTC. This codes for CASSRDSVQETQYF.

This clone turned up a few times. This chain connects TRBV19 to TRBJ1-2; 7 nucleotides match TRBD1. CDR3 length equals 14 residues. Germline-derived CDR1 and CDR2 are LNHDA and SQIVND (reference sequence). J lost 3 bases, V lost 5 bases, and 6 bases had no gene match. The CDR3 here is CASSEPQGYYGYTF. Here the CDR3 DNA reads TGTGCCAGTAGTGAACCACAGGGGTACTATGGCTACACCTTC.

The V and J genes are TRBV2 and TRBJ2-3, with a weak D call TRBD1 (6 bases). Germline CDR1 reads SNHLY; CDR2 reads FYNNEI. CDR3 length: 13 residues. V lost 10 bases and J lost 0, with 11 bases in between. The chain's CDR3 is CATSGESTDTQYF. DNA for the CDR3: TGTGCCACCTCAGGGGAGAGCACAGATACGCAGTATTTT.

This chain uses TRBV4-3 with TRBJ2-1, with 7 positions matching TRBD2. Germline V gene lookup returns CDR1 LGHNA and CDR2 YSLEER. V gave up 0 bases and J gave up 6 bases; unmatched junction bases: 5. The CDR3 length is 15 residues. CDR3 sequence: CASSQEQRGLNEQFF. DNA of the CDR3: TGCGCCAGCAGCCAAGAACAGCGGGGACTCAATGAGCAGTTCTTC.

This chain links TRBV7-8 with TRBJ2-2, with D perhaps matching TRBD1 (6 bases). The CDR3 loop spans 15 amino acids. The germline CDR1 and CDR2 sequences are SGHVS and FQNEAQ. The germline V and J ends were trimmed by 4 bases and 5 bases, with 14 bases remaining between them. The CDR3 bases are TGTGCCAGCAGCTATGGGACATTCGGGACCGGGGAGCTGTTTTTT. Its protein product is CASSYGTFGTGELFF. Filled out from reference TRBV7-8 and TRBJ2-2, the complete variable domain reads GAGVSQSPRYKVAKRGQDVALRCDPISGHVSLFWYQQALGQGPEFLTYFQNEAQLDKSGLPSDRFFAERPEGSVSTLKIQRTQQEDSAVYLCASSYGTFGTGELFFGEGSRLTVL.

The chain couples TRBV7-8 to TRBJ1-5, with D unresolved. Germline CDR1 SGHVS, CDR2 FQNEAQ. V was cut by 1 base and J by 2 bases, with 15 bases left in between. The CDR3 sequence is 17 residues long. For the CDR3, the DNA is TGTGCCAGCAGCTTAGTAGCCTCGGGAAGAGGCAATCAGCCCCAGCATTTT. Protein: CASSLVASGRGNQPQHF.

The gene calls are TRBV7-7 and TRBJ2-1; TRBD2 agrees at 8 bases. The CDR3 consists of 16 residues. CDR1 SSHAT and CDR2 FNYEAQ come from the germline V gene (reference sequence). Trimming at V came to 5 bases and at J to 4 bases, leaving 10 bases not matched to a gene. The CDR3 sequence is CASSPTGGAAYNEQFF. The CDR3 nucleotides read TGTGCCAGCAGCCCCACCGGGGGGGCGGCATACAATGAGCAGTTCTTC. Using reference TRBV7-7 and TRBJ2-1 for the parts outside the CDR3, the full variable domain is GAGVSQSPRYKVTKRGQDVTLRCDPISSHATLYWYQQALGQGPEFLTYFNYEAQPDKSGLPSDRFSAERPEGSISTLTIQRTEQRDSAMYRCASSPTGGAAYNEQFFGPGTRLTVL.

This chain uses TRBV7-2 with TRBJ2-3, with TRBD1 matching 8 bases. Trimming took 4 bases from V and 5 from J; bases not matched to a gene: 8. CDR3 length: 15 amino acids. Germline CDR1 SGHTA, CDR2 FQGNSA. The CDR3 sequence is CASSSSGGAGDTQYF. CDR3 nucleotides: TGTGCCAGCAGCTCCTCAGGGGGCGCGGGAGATACGCAGTATTTT.

This clone was counted once. This sequence joins TRBV5-1 and TRBJ1-1, with 9 bases matching TRBD1. CDR1 SGHRS and CDR2 YFSETQ come from the germline V gene. This CDR3 is 15 amino acids long. J lost 1 base, V lost 4 bases, and 5 bases had no gene match. The chain's CDR3 is CASSKTGGQNTEAFF. In DNA form, the CDR3 reads TGCGCCAGCAGCAAAACAGGGGGCCAGAACACTGAAGCTTTCTTT.

This clone has only one observation. The chain recombines TRBV7-9 with TRBJ2-1; D ambiguous. Trimming shortened V by 2 bases and J by 1 base, and 9 bases separated the two germline ends. The germline CDR1 and CDR2 sequences are SEHNR and FQNEAQ (reference sequence). The CDR3 runs 15 residues. The CDR3 DNA sequence: TGTGCCAGCAGCTTATCAACTCGTTCCTACAATGAGCAGTTCTTC. This sequence encodes CASSLSTRSYNEQFF.

This sequence joins TRBV5-8 and TRBJ2-1, with TRBD1 identical over 8 bases. J was trimmed by 2 bases and V by 3 bases; bases with no gene match: 4. Germline assignment: CDR1 SGHTS and CDR2 YDEGEE. This CDR3 region has 15 residues. CDR3 DNA: TGTGCCAGCAGCTACGGACAGGGTGCCTACAATGAGCAGTTCTTC. This encodes CASSYGQGAYNEQFF.

The chain recombines TRBV7-2 with TRBJ1-5, with D perhaps TRBD1 (6 bases). CDR1 and CDR2 from the germline V gene are SGHTA and FQGNSA. The length of the CDR3 is 15 residues. Trimming removed 5 bases at V and 7 bases at J, with 18 bases between. The CDR3 loop reads CASSGQAGEGQPQHF. In DNA form, the CDR3 reads TGTGCCAGCAGCGGCCAAGCAGGGGAGGGCCAGCCCCAGCATTTT.

V and J are TRBV6-5 and TRBJ1-1, with D tentatively TRBD1 (5 bases). Germline V gene data show CDR1 as MNHEY and CDR2 as SVGAGI. V shed 4 bases and J shed 1 base, with 7 bases lying between them. The CDR3 extends over 13 amino acids. The DNA of the CDR3 is TGTGCCAGCAGTTTCACAGGGAACACTGAAGCTTTCTTT. This sequence encodes CASSFTGNTEAFF.

The CDR3 nucleotides are TGTGCCAGCAGCCGCAGTCCAGCGGGGGGCTTCAATGAGCAGTTCTTC. Its protein is CASSRSPAGGFNEQFF. The rearrangement joins TRBV7-2 to TRBJ2-1, with 9 bases lining up with TRBD2. V lost 5 bases to trimming and J lost 6 bases; unmatched junction nucleotides: 11. The germline V gene has CDR1 SGHTA and CDR2 FQGNSA. There are 16 residues in the CDR3. Supplemented by reference TRBV7-2 and TRBJ2-1, the full variable domain reads GAGVSQSPSNKVTEKGKDVELRCDPISGHTALYWYRQSLGQGLEFLIYFQGNSAPDKSGLPSDRFSAERTGGSVSTLTIQRTQQEDSAVYLCASSRSPAGGFNEQFFGPGTRLTVL.